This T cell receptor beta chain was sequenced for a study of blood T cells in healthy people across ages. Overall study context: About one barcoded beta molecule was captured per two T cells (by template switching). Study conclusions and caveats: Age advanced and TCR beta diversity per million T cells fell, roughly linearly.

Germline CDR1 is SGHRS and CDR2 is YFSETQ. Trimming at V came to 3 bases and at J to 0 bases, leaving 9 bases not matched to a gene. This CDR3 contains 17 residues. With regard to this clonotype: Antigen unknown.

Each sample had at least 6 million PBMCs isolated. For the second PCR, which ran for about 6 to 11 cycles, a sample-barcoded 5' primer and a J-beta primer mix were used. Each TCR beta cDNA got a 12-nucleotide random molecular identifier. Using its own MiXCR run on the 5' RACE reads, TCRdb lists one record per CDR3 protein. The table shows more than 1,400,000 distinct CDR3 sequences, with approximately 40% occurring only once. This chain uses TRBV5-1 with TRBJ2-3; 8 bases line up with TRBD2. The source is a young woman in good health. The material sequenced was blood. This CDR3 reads CASSSRGTSGSTDTQYF. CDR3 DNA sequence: TGCGCCAGCAGCTCCAGGGGTACTAGCGGCAGCACAGATACGCAGTATTTT.